Detailed here is one T cell receptor beta chain. The antigen is undetermined. The CDR3 goes on 3 residues after the read ends, and that part is filled in from the germline J gene. The sample comes from a study of Tregs in tolerant kidney transplant recipients. This CDR3 spans 12 amino acids. The germline CDR1 and CDR2 sequences are DFQATT and SNEGSKA (reference sequence). V lost 7 bases and J lost 0, with 9 bases in between. The nonmyeloablative bone marrow transplants came from related graft donors, with transient mixed chimerism. Overall study results and limits: Changing PCR primers prevented nucleotide comparison between some patients' samples.

The assay was immunoSEQ multiplex PCR, and TCRdb's table has in-frame clones only and misses some. The sample has more than 6,000 clones, and its top ten clones hold 6.1%. The sequencing used CD4+ T cells from blood (PBMCs), collected 6 months after the transplant. The chain has TRBV20-1 and TRBJ1-1; D not certain. This clonotype originated in a human patient who received a combined kidney and bone marrow transplant. Certain T cells may be donor cells from the graft. CDR3 sequence reads: CSVLALNTEAFF. Partial CDR3 DNA: TGCAGTGTCCTGGCCTTGAACACTGAA.